This T cell receptor beta chain was observed in a study of blood T cells in healthy people across ages. The CDR3 runs 15 residues. Germline-derived CDR1 and CDR2 are SGHKS and YYEKEE (reference sequence). With 4 bases clipped from V and 8 bases from J, the junction kept 12 bases outside the gene matches. Together with a sample-barcoded 5' primer, a J-beta primer mix was included in a second PCR lasting about 6 to 11 cycles. TCRdb independently ran MiXCR on the 5' RACE reads; one entry per CDR3 protein. The sample yields 1,800,000 or so distinct CDR3 sequences, about 39% seen once. This clonotype was seen more than once but under ten times.

The receptor was isolated from a human donor in good health. The material sequenced was blood. This rearrangement joins TRBV5-5 to TRBJ2-3; 8 bases are a match to TRBD1. The CDR3 here is CASSTDRGWMFTQYF. The CDR3, as DNA: TGTGCCAGCAGCACAGACAGGGGATGGATGTTTACGCAGTATTTT.